This T cell receptor beta chain appears in the sequencing data of a study of blood T cells in healthy people across ages. With a J-beta primer mix and a sample-barcoded 5' primer, a second PCR ran about 7 to 12 cycles. TCRdb called the 5' RACE reads again in MiXCR, with one record for every CDR3 protein. The sample records about 1.4 million distinct CDR3 sequences, approximately 60% being singletons. This CDR3 has 13 residues. From germline, CDR1 is LGHDT and CDR2 YNNKEL (reference sequence). V was pared by 5 bases and J by 2 bases, with 8 bases between. This chain uses TRBV3-1 with TRBJ2-3; D is undetermined. The TCR sequence derives from a man younger than 30 in good health. The sequenced sample was blood. CDR3: CASSKGNTDTQYF. CDR3 coding DNA: TGTGCCAGCAGCAAGGGTAACACAGATACGCAGTATTTT.